The rows below give T cell receptor beta chains drawn from one sample of a study of cytomegalovirus exposure and HLA in healthy donors. Data came from immunoSEQ multiplex PCR; TCRdb stores just in-frame clones and leaves some out. The sample has roughly 130,000 clones, roughly 80% seen once. Specimen: PBMCs. These receptors all come from a boy younger than 18 in good health and CMV-seronegative. Each CDR3 is given with its conserved first and last residue. A D gene is named only where the DNA matches it firmly. Clone sizes are given selectively: once, few, many, or a class where the clone is expanded.

CDR3aa,CDR3nt,j_gene,v_gene,abundance,d_gene
CASSQTAGTGERAGANVLTF,TGCGCCAGCAGCCAGACGGCGGGGACAGGGGAACGGGCTGGGGCCAACGTCCTGACTTTC,TRBJ2-6,TRBV4-1,NA,TRBD1
CASSLGQFYNEQFF,TGTGCCAGCAGTTTAGGTCAGTTCTACAATGAGCAGTTCTTC,TRBJ2-1,TRBV27,NA,NA
CASSQGWEGQEPYEQYF,TGTGCCAGCAGCCAAGGTTGGGAGGGACAGGAACCCTACGAGCAGTACTTC,TRBJ2-7,TRBV4-2,NA,NA
CASSLQRDPTGELFF,TGTGCCAGCAGCCTACAGCGGGACCCCACCGGGGAGCTGTTTTTT,TRBJ2-2,TRBV11-2,NA,TRBD2
CASSLGGTQRGEAFF,TGTGCCAGCAGCTTGGGCGGGACTCAAAGAGGTGAAGCTTTCTTT,TRBJ1-1,TRBV5-5,NA,NA
CASSPGTSGVGNEQFF,TGTGCCAGCAGCCCAGGGACTAGCGGGGTGGGCAATGAGCAGTTCTTC,TRBJ2-1,TRBV7-9,NA,TRBD2
CASSPRQGDTEAFF,TGTGCCAGCAGCCCGAGACAGGGGGACACTGAAGCTTTCTTT,TRBJ1-1,TRBV13,NA,TRBD1
CASSQLLTFTEAFF,TGCGCCAGCAGCCAACTGTTGACATTCACTGAAGCTTTCTTT,TRBJ1-1,TRBV4-3,NA,NA
CASSTGLAGAGELFF,TGTGCCAGCAGCACGGGACTAGCGGGAGCCGGGGAGCTGTTTTTT,TRBJ2-2,TRBV6-5,NA,TRBD2
CASSFPGQDNYGYTF,TGTGCCAGCAGCTTTCCGGGACAGGATAACTATGGCTACACCTTC,TRBJ1-2,TRBV5-4,NA,TRBD1
CASSVSGNQPQHF,TGTGCCAGCAGCGTTTCGGGCAATCAGCCCCAGCATTTT,TRBJ1-5,TRBV9,NA,NA
CASSRGGSTYNEQFF,TGTGCCAGTAGTAGGGGAGGGTCAACTTACAATGAGCAGTTCTTC,TRBJ2-1,TRBV19,few,TRBD2
CASSYDRDTDTQYF,TGTGCCAGCAGTTACGACAGAGACACAGATACGCAGTATTTT,TRBJ2-3,TRBV7-9,NA,NA
CASSPRSYEQYF,TGCGCCAGCAGCCCCCGCTCCTACGAGCAGTACTTC,TRBJ2-7,TRBV5-1,NA,NA
CAWIPRGGVVGELFF,TGTGCCTGGATTCCCCGAGGCGGGGTGGTAGGGGAGCTGTTTTTT,TRBJ2-2,TRBV30,NA,NA
CASSIDWGQQETQYF,TGTGCCAGTAGTATAGATTGGGGACAGCAAGAGACCCAGTACTTC,TRBJ2-5,TRBV19,NA,TRBD1
CASSSGGYEQYF,TGTGCCAGCAGCTCCGGCGGCTACGAGCAGTACTTC,TRBJ2-7,TRBV13,NA,NA
CASSLVGEGYGYTF,TGTGCCAGCAGCTTAGTGGGCGAGGGCTATGGCTACACCTTC,TRBJ1-2,TRBV7-8,few,NA
CASSLAVSGDEKLFF,TGTGCCAGCAGCTTAGCGGTTTCAGGGGATGAAAAACTGTTTTTT,TRBJ1-4,TRBV11-1,NA,NA
CASLGAGLNQPQHF,TGTGCCAGCTTAGGTGCAGGTCTCAATCAGCCCCAGCATTTT,TRBJ1-5,TRBV2,NA,NA
CASSRDSYNEQFF,TGTGCCAGCAGCCGGGACAGTTACAATGAGCAGTTCTTC,TRBJ2-1,TRBV11-1,NA,TRBD1
CASSWGASGRSYEQYF,TGTGCCAGCAGTTGGGGTGCGAGCGGGCGTTCCTACGAGCAGTACTTC,TRBJ2-7,TRBV6-5,NA,NA
CASSDSQGLPGGNTIYF,TGTGCCAGCAGTGACTCTCAAGGACTACCAGGTGGAAACACCATATATTTT,TRBJ1-3,TRBV6-4,NA,NA
CAIRSTGNSNQPQHF,TGTGCCATCAGGTCGACAGGGAATAGCAATCAGCCCCAGCATTTT,TRBJ1-5,TRBV10-3,NA,TRBD1
CASSRSPGLVYGYTF,TGTGCCAGCAGTCGCTCCCCCGGACTAGTCTATGGCTACACCTTC,TRBJ1-2,TRBV6-5,NA,NA
CASSSTDRAGSFF,TGTGCCAGCAGCTCCACCGACAGGGCGGGATCTTTCTTT,TRBJ1-1,TRBV11-3,NA,TRBD1
CASSDGTGVEQYF,TGTGCCAGCAGTGACGGGACGGGAGTCGAGCAGTACTTC,TRBJ2-7,TRBV25-1,NA,NA
CASSLDRFTYNEQFF,TGTGCCAGCAGCTTGGACAGGTTCACCTACAATGAGCAGTTCTTC,TRBJ2-1,TRBV5-6,few,NA
CASSPSLAGDFETQYF,TGTGCCAGCAGCCCCTCCCTAGCGGGAGATTTTGAGACCCAGTACTTC,TRBJ2-5,TRBV7-7,NA,TRBD2
CASSPTSGAEQFF,TGTGCCAGCTCACCAACGAGCGGGGCTGAGCAGTTCTTC,TRBJ2-1,TRBV18,NA,TRBD2
CASSERGLAVYEQYF,TGTGCCAGCAGTGAAAGAGGACTAGCGGTATACGAGCAGTACTTC,TRBJ2-7,TRBV6-1,NA,TRBD2
CAKRSTNEKLFF,TGTGCCAAGCGATCAACTAATGAAAAACTGTTTTTT,TRBJ1-4,TRBV2,NA,NA
CASSLVLAGVGEQFF,TGTGCCAGCAGTCTGGTACTAGCGGGAGTCGGTGAGCAGTTCTTC,TRBJ2-1,TRBV27,NA,TRBD2
CASSQSIRGESDYGYTF,TGTGCCAGCAGCCAAAGTATCAGGGGAGAGTCGGACTATGGCTACACCTTC,TRBJ1-2,TRBV7-8,NA,NA
CASRSGSRADTQYF,TGTGCCAGCCGTAGCGGGAGTAGGGCAGATACGCAGTATTTT,TRBJ2-3,TRBV27,NA,TRBD2
CASSDGLVNTQYF,TGTGCCAGCAGTGATGGACTAGTCAATACTCAGTACTTC,TRBJ2-4,TRBV6-1,NA,TRBD2
CASSEDRGIGQPQHF,TGTGCCAGCAGTGAGGACAGGGGAATAGGGCAGCCCCAGCATTTT,TRBJ1-5,TRBV6-1,once,TRBD1
CASSLVLAEKLFF,TGTGCCAGCAGCTTGGTTCTAGCCGAAAAACTGTTTTTT,TRBJ1-4,TRBV5-5,NA,NA
CASSLGTGETQYF,TGTGCCAGCAGCTTAGGGACAGGGGAGACCCAGTACTTC,TRBJ2-5,TRBV11-2,NA,TRBD1
CASSSTQRAGDEQYF,TGTGCCAGCAGCTCAACACAGCGGGCCGGGGACGAGCAGTACTTC,TRBJ2-7,TRBV5-4,NA,NA
CASSLLVTASGSSYNEQFF,TGCGCCAGCAGCTTGCTAGTTACGGCTAGCGGGAGCTCCTACAATGAGCAGTTCTTC,TRBJ2-1,TRBV5-1,NA,TRBD2
CASSSVLSGRETQYF,TGTGCCAGTAGTTCAGTTCTAAGCGGGAGAGAGACCCAGTACTTC,TRBJ2-5,TRBV19,NA,TRBD2
CAYTSGSSGGANVLTF,TGTGCCTACACTAGCGGATCCTCGGGGGGGGCCAACGTCCTGACTTTC,TRBJ2-6,TRBV30,NA,TRBD2
CASSQIQGDQPQHF,TGCGCCAGCAGCCAGATACAGGGGGATCAGCCCCAGCATTTT,TRBJ1-5,TRBV4-1,NA,TRBD1
CASSSPSSGNTIYF,TGTGCCAGCAGTTCTCCGAGCTCTGGAAACACCATATATTTT,TRBJ1-3,TRBV27,NA,NA
CASSLVEGVRAGGPADTQYF,TGCGCCAGCAGCTTGGTAGAGGGGGTTCGAGCGGGAGGGCCGGCAGATACGCAGTATTTT,TRBJ2-3,TRBV5-1,NA,TRBD2
CASSDRLLRGGELFF,TGTGCCAGCAGCGACCGACTCCTCCGGGGCGGGGAGCTGTTTTTT,TRBJ2-2,TRBV7-8,NA,NA
CASSGTGGEETQYF,TGTGCCAGCAGCGGGACAGGAGGGGAGGAGACCCAGTACTTC,TRBJ2-5,TRBV5-4,few,TRBD1
CAGSNQGVSGYTF,TGTGCCGGCAGTAATCAGGGGGTAAGCGGCTACACCTTC,TRBJ1-2,TRBV6-5,NA,TRBD1
CASSSHLRDRVHEQYF,TGTGCCAGCAGCTCACACCTCCGGGACAGGGTCCACGAGCAGTACTTC,TRBJ2-7,TRBV7-9,NA,TRBD1
CASSATSGRRYEQYF,TGTGCCAGCAGTGCAACTAGCGGCCGCCGCTACGAGCAGTACTTC,TRBJ2-7,TRBV27,NA,TRBD2
CAWSGLAGDEQYF,TGTGCCTGGAGCGGACTAGCGGGAGACGAGCAGTACTTC,TRBJ2-7,TRBV30,NA,TRBD2
CAISESRTSGSYEQYF,TGTGCCATCAGTGAGTCGAGAACTAGCGGGAGTTACGAGCAGTACTTC,TRBJ2-7,TRBV10-3,few,TRBD2
CASSPQGARTEAFF,TGTGCCAGCAGCCCACAGGGGGCGAGGACTGAAGCTTTCTTT,TRBJ1-1,TRBV11-1,NA,TRBD1